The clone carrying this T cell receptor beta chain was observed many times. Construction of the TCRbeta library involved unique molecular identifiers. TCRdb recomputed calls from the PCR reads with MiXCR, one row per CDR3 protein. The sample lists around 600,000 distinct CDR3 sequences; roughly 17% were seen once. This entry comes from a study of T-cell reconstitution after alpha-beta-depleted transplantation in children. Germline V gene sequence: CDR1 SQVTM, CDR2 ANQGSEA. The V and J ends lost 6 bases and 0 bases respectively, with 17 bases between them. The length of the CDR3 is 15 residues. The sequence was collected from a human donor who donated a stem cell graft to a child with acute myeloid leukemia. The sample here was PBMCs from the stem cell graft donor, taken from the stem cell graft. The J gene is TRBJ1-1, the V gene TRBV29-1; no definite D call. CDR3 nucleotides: TGCAGCGTCCACCTTATTAGGGCAATGAACACTGAAGCTTTCTTT. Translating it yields CSVHLIRAMNTEAFF. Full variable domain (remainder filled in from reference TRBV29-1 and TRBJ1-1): SAVISQKPSRDICQRGTSLTIQCQVDSQVTMMFWYRQQPGQSLTLIATANQGSEATYESGFVIDKFPISRPNLTFSTLTVSNMSPEDSSIYLCSVHLIRAMNTEAFFGQGTRLTVV.